One sample yielded the 5 T cell receptor beta chains listed below, sequenced in a study of blood T cell repertoires in COVID-19. Clones were sequenced by immunoSEQ multiplex PCR, and TCRdb holds only the in-frame ones, with some missing. The sample yields under 300,000 clones, approximately 92% seen once. Sequenced material: peripheral blood. The receptor set was obtained from a woman aged 40-49 years who had recovered from COVID-19.

The J gene is TRBJ1-1, the V gene TRBV29-1, with 10 bases identical to TRBD1. Germline CDR1 reads SQVTM; CDR2 reads ANQGSEA. The CDR3 sequence is 13 residues long. V gave up 7 bases and J gave up 1 base; unmatched junction bases: 3. The CDR3 region is CSAGTGANTEAFF. CDR3 in DNA: TGCAGCGCCGGGACAGGGGCGAACACTGAAGCTTTCTTT.

The chain's CDR3 is CASSPGYQETQYF. As DNA, the CDR3 is TGTGCCAGCAGCCCCGGGTACCAAGAGACCCAGTACTTC. The chain is built from TRBV5-4 and TRBJ2-5; D uncertain. The CDR3 sequence is 13 residues long. CDR1 and CDR2 (germline): SGHNT, YYREEE (reference sequence). The V gene lost 4 bases and the J gene lost 0 bases, with 7 bases spanning the gap.

The V and J genes are TRBV6-5 and TRBJ1-1; a possible D gene is TRBD1 (6 bases). In germline, CDR1 is MNHEY, CDR2 SVGAGI. The CDR3 has 14 amino acids. The V and J ends lost 6 bases and 5 bases respectively, with 16 bases between them. Here the CDR3 reads CASRLQGTTTEAFF. The CDR3 bases are TGTGCCAGCAGATTACAGGGAACCACAACTGAAGCTTTCTTT.

This chain uses TRBV6-2 or TRBV6-3 with TRBJ2-1, with 9 bases fitting TRBD2. Per germline, CDR1 MNHEY and CDR2 SVGEGT. The CDR3 sequence is 15 residues long. Germline trimming cut 3 bases from V and 8 bases from J; bases unmatched to any gene: 8. The chain's CDR3 is CASSYSGTSFHEQFF. DNA of the CDR3: TGTGCCAGCAGTTATTCCGGGACTAGCTTCCATGAGCAGTTCTTC.

This chain connects TRBV30 to TRBJ1-2; no clear D. V lost 0 bases to trimming and J lost 2 bases, with 4 bases between them. Germline CDR1 and CDR2: GTSNPN and SVGIG (reference sequence). CDR3 length: 12 amino acids. The DNA of the CDR3 is TGTGCCTGGAGTGTGGCCAACTATGGCTACACCTTC. Protein sequence: CAWSVANYGYTF.